Each of the 14 T cell receptor beta chains below was sequenced from the same sample in a study of identical twins. Using its own MiXCR run on the 5' RACE reads, TCRdb lists one record per CDR3 protein. The sample includes 600,000 to 800,000 distinct CDR3 sequences, approximately 21% of them seen just once. This same sample was also taken into another study, of T cells expressing NK-cell markers.

Sample: PBMCs. Receptors were obtained from a woman aged 18 to 35 in good health.

Here the CDR3 reads CASSLQGVRNEQFF. The CDR3 coding sequence is TGTGCCAGCAGTTTACAAGGAGTGAGGAATGAGCAGTTCTTC. The V and J genes are TRBV12-3 or TRBV12-4 and TRBJ2-1; D remains unclear. CDR3 size: 14 residues. V was trimmed by 2 bases and J by 7 bases, leaving 12 bases between them.

In its sample, this clonotype was seen many times. The V call is TRBV6-6, the J call TRBJ2-3; no reliable D call. Trimming took off 2 bases at V and 3 bases at J, with 3 bases between the two ends. Germline values: CDR1 MNHNY, CDR2 SVGAGI (reference sequence). The CDR3 has 12 amino acids. CDR3 bases: TGTGCCAGCAGTTACGGGACAGATACGCAGTATTTT. Its translation is CASSYGTDTQYF.

This clonotype was found many times. The chain is built from TRBV12-3 or TRBV12-4 and TRBJ2-1; 10 bases map to TRBD2. The CDR3 contains 16 residues. Unmatched junction bases numbered 9, after V lost 7 bases and J lost 3 bases. The CDR3 is CASIPTSGANYNEQFF. CDR3 DNA: TGTGCCAGCATTCCAACTAGCGGGGCAAACTACAATGAGCAGTTCTTC.

The chain uses TRBV5-1 and TRBJ1-1; 8 bases are shared with TRBD1. Unmatched junction bases numbered 8, after V lost 0 bases and J lost 4 bases. Germline V CDR1 and CDR2: SGHRS, YFSETQ. The CDR3 is 16 amino acids. CDR3 in amino acids: CASSLAMTGAATEAFF. DNA of the CDR3: TGCGCCAGCAGCTTGGCCATGACAGGGGCGGCCACTGAAGCTTTCTTT.

This clonotype has only a few counts. V usage is TRBV20-1 and J usage is TRBJ2-7; D remains ambiguous. The CDR3 extends over 15 amino acids. Looked up from germline, CDR1 is DFQATT and CDR2 is SNEGSKA (reference sequence). V was clipped by 6 bases and J by 0 bases, with 18 bases between them. CDR3 nucleotides: TGCAGTGCCGCTAGTATACCTGCCGACTCCTACGAGCAGTACTTC. Translated: CSAASIPADSYEQYF.

This clonotype appeared a few times. V is TRBV20-1 and J is TRBJ1-5; tentatively, D is TRBD1 (5 bases). The CDR3 extends over 14 amino acids. From germline, CDR1 is DFQATT and CDR2 SNEGSKA (reference sequence). The V end was cut by 4 bases, the J end by 7 bases, with 17 bases between. CDR3 sequence: CSATLRGQGQPQHF. DNA for the CDR3: TGCAGTGCTACCCTTAGAGGCCAGGGCCAGCCCCAGCATTTT.

J is TRBJ2-3 and V is TRBV6-1; D is ambiguous. The V gene's germline CDR1 is MNHNS and CDR2 SASEGT. Trimming stripped 2 bases from V and 0 bases from J, with 12 bases between. The CDR3 length is 16 residues. DNA for the CDR3: TGTGCCAGCAGTGAAACGCCGGGCAAGAGCACAGATACGCAGTATTTT. Amino acids: CASSETPGKSTDTQYF.

This clonotype was picked up many times. The V call is TRBV7-2, the J call TRBJ2-1; D gene ambiguous. The CDR3 has 11 residues. Looked up from germline, CDR1 is SGHTA and CDR2 is FQGNSA. The V end lost 1 base, the J end lost 8 bases, and 3 bases lay between the germline ends. The CDR3 sequence: CASSLVHEQFF. The CDR3 DNA reads TGTGCCAGCAGCTTAGTCCATGAGCAGTTCTTC.

The chain uses TRBV30 and TRBJ2-1; 7 nucleotides line up with TRBD2. This CDR3 region has 15 residues. The J segment lost 6 bases and the V segment lost 5 bases, leaving 13 bases of the junction unmatched. Per germline, CDR1 GTSNPN and CDR2 SVGIG (reference sequence). The CDR3 bases are TGTGCCTGGCATGACCGGGCTAGCGGACTCAATGAGCAGTTCTTC. It yields the protein CAWHDRASGLNEQFF.

The table lists this clonotype with a few counts. This chain joins TRBV20-1 and TRBJ1-1; D might be TRBD1 (5 bases). From germline, CDR1 is DFQATT and CDR2 SNEGSKA (reference sequence). V was pared by 2 bases and J by 4 bases, with 14 bases between. The CDR3 is 14 residues long. In DNA form, the CDR3 reads TGCAGTGCTAGACCCCCCGGCGGGGGCACTGAAGCTTTCTTT. It codes for CSARPPGGGTEAFF.

V and J are TRBV6-2 or TRBV6-3 and TRBJ2-5, with TRBD2 matching over 8 bases. V gave up 5 bases and J gave up 5 bases; unmatched junction bases: 7. The length of the CDR3 is 14 residues. CDR1 is MNHEY, CDR2 SVGEGT, per germline. CDR3 amino acids: CASSQRGGPETQYF. CDR3 in DNA: TGTGCCAGCAGTCAACGGGGGGGGCCGGAGACCCAGTACTTC.

Only a few counts were recorded for this clonotype. V gene TRBV2 combines with J gene TRBJ2-5; 13 nucleotides match TRBD2. V lost 8 bases and J lost 7; bases outside the gene matches: 4. The CDR3 runs to 13 residues. Germline CDR1 reads SNHLY; CDR2 reads FYNNEI. As DNA, the CDR3 is TGTGCCAGCGGACTAGCGGGGGAGACGACCCAGTACTTC. It yields the protein CASGLAGETTQYF.

V and J are TRBV6-5 and TRBJ2-1; either TRBD1 or TRBD2 may fit D (5 bases each). Between the trimmed V and J ends, which lost 0 bases and 4 bases, there was a span of 16 bases. CDR1 is MNHEY, CDR2 SVGAGI, per germline. The CDR3 has 17 residues. As DNA, the CDR3 is TGTGCCAGCAGTTACTCGGGGACCCTAGATTTTTACAATGAGCAGTTCTTC. It is translated as CASSYSGTLDFYNEQFF.

This clonotype was counted only a few times. This chain connects TRBV5-5 to TRBJ2-3, with D possibly matching TRBD1 (5 bases). V gave up 5 bases and J gave up 1 base, with 11 bases separating them. Germline V gives CDR1 SGHKS, CDR2 YYEKEE (reference sequence). The CDR3 is 14 residues long. CDR3: CASRQEPGTDTQYF. CDR3 DNA: TGTGCCAGCAGACAGGAGCCCGGCACAGATACGCAGTATTTT. Complete variable domain (other parts from reference TRBV5-5 and TRBJ2-3): DAGVTQSPTHLIKTRGQQVTLRCSPISGHKSVSWYQQVLGQGPQFIFQYYEKEERGRGNFPDRFSARQFPNYSSELNVNALLLGDSALYLCASRQEPGTDTQYFGPGTRLTVL.